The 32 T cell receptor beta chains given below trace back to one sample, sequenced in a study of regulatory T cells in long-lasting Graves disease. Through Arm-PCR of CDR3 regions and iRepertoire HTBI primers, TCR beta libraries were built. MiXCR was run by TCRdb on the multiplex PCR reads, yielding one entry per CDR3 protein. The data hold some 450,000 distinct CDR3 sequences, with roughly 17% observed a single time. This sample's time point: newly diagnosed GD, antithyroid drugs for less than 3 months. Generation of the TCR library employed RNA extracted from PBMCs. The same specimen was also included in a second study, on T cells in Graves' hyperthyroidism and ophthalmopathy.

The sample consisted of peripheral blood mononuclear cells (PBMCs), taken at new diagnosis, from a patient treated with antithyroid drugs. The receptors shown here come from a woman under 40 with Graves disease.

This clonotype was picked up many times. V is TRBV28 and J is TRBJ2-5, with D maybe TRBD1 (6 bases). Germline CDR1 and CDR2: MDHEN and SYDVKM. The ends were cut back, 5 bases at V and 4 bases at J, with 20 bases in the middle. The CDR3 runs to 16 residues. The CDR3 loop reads CASSPMGAASRETQYF. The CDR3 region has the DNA TGTGCCAGCAGTCCTATGGGGGCGGCCTCGCGAGAGACCCAGTACTTC.

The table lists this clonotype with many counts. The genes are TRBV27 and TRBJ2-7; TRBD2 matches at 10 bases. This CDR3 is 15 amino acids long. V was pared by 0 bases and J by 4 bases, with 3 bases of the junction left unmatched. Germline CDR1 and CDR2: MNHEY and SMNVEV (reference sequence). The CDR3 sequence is CASSLSKREGYEQYF. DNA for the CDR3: TGTGCCAGCAGTTTATCGAAGCGGGAGGGATACGAGCAGTACTTC.

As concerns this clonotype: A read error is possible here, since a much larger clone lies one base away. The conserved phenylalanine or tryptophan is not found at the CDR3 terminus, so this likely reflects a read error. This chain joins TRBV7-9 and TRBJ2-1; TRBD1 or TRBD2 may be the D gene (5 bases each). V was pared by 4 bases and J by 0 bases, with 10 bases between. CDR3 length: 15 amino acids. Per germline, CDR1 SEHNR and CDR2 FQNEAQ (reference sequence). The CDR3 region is CASSWGRSSYNEQFS. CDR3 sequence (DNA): TGTGCCAGCAGCTGGGGACGGAGCTCCTACAATGAGCAGTTCTCC.

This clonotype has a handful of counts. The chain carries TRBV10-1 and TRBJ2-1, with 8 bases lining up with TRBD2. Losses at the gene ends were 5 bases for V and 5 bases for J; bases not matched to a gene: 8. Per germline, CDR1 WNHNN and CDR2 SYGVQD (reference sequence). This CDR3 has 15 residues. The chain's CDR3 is CASSLSGAGDNEQFF. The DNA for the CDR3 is TGCGCCAGCAGTCTTTCTGGAGCGGGGGACAATGAGCAGTTCTTC.

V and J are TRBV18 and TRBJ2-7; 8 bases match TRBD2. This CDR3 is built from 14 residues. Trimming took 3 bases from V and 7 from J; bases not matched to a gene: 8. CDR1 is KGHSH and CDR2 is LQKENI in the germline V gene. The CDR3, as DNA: TGTGCCAGCTCACCGACGGGAGGGCCGGGGGAGCAGTACTTC. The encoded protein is CASSPTGGPGEQYF.

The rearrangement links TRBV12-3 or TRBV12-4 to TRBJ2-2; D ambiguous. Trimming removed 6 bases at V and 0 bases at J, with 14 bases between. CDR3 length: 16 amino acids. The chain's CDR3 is CASSRSDPANTGELFF. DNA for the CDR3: TGTGCCAGCAGCCGATCCGACCCCGCGAACACCGGGGAGCTGTTTTTT.

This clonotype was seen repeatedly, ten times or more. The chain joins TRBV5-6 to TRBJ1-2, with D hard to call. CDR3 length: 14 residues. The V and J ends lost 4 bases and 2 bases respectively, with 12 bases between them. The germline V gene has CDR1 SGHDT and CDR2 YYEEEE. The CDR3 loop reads CASSDGATNYGYTF. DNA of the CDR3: TGTGCCAGCAGCGATGGCGCGACAAACTATGGCTACACCTTC.

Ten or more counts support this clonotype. The CDR3 nucleotides read TGCGCCAGCAGGCCTCCACTAGCGGGAGACACAGATACGCAGTATTTT. This codes for CASRPPLAGDTDTQYF. The chain carries TRBV5-1 and TRBJ2-3; 11 positions agree with TRBD2. With V trimmed by 5 bases and J by 2 bases, 7 bases remained unmatched. The CDR3 loop spans 16 amino acids. Germline values: CDR1 SGHRS, CDR2 YFSETQ.

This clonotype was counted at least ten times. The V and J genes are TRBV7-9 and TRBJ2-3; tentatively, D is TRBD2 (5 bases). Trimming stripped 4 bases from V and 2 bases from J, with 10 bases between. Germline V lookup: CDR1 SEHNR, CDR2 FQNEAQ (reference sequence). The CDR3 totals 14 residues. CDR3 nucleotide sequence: TGTGCCAGCAGCTCGGGGAGTTTCACAGATACGCAGTATTTT. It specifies CASSSGSFTDTQYF. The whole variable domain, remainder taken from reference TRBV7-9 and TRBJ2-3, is DTGVSQNPRHKITKRGQNVTFRCDPISEHNRLYWYRQTLGQGPEFLTYFQNEAQLEKSRLLSDRFSAERPKGSFSTLEIQRTEQGDSAMYLCASSSGSFTDTQYFGPGTRLTVL.

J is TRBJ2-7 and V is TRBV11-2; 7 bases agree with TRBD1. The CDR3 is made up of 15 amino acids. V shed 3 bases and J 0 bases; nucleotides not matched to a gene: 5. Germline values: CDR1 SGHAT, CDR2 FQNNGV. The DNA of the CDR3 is TGTGCCAGCAGCTTCGAGGGGGCAGGCTCCTACGAGCAGTACTTC. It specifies CASSFEGAGSYEQYF.

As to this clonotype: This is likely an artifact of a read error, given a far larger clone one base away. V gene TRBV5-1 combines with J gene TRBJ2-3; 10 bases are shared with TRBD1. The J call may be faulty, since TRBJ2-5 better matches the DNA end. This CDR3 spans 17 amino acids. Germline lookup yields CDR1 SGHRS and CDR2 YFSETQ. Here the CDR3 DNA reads TGCGCCAGCAGCTTGGCCCAGACAGGGGGCGCGGCAGAGACCCAGTACTTC. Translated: CASSLAQTGGAAETQYF.

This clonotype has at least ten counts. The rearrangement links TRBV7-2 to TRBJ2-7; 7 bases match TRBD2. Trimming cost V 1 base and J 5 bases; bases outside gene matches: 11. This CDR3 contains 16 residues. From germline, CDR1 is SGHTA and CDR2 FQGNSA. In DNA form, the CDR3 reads TGTGCCAGCAGCTTAGGGTTTGGCGGGAGCAGGAACGAGCAGTACTTC. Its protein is CASSLGFGGSRNEQYF.

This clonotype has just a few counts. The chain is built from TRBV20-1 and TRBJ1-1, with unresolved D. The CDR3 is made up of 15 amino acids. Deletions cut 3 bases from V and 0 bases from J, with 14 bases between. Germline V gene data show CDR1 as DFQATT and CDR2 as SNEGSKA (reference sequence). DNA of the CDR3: TGCAGTGCTAGCCCTGGAGGGCGTGTGAACACTGAAGCTTTCTTT. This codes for CSASPGGRVNTEAFF.

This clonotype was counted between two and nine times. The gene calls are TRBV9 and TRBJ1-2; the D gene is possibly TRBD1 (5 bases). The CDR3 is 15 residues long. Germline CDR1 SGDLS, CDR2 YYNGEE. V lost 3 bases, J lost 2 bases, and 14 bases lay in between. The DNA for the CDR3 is TGTGCCAGCAGCGCCAGGGTATCCGAGAACTATGGCTACACCTTC. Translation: CASSARVSENYGYTF.

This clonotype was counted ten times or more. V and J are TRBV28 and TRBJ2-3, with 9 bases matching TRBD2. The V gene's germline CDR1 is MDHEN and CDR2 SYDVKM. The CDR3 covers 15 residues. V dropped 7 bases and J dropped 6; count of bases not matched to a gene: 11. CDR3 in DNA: TGTGCCAGCATCGATATAGCGGGAGTTGGCGATACGCAGTATTTT. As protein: CASIDIAGVGDTQYF.

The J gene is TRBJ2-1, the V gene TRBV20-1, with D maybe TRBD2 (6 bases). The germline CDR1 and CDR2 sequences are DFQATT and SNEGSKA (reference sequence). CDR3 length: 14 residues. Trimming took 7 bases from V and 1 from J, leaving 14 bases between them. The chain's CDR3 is CSVPEGFSYNEQFF. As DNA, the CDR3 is TGCAGTGTCCCGGAGGGATTTTCCTACAATGAGCAGTTCTTC.

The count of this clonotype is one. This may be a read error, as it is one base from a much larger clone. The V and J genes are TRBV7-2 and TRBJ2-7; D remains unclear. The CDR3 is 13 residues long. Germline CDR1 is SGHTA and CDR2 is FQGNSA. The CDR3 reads CASSTSESYEQYF. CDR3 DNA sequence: TGCGCCAGCAGCACCTCAGAGAGCTACGAGCAGTACTTC.

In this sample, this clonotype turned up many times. This CDR3 is CASSLWDSNQPQHF. CDR3 sequence (DNA): TGTGCCAGCAGCTTATGGGACAGTAATCAGCCCCAGCATTTT. The J gene is TRBJ1-5, the V gene TRBV7-8; TRBD1 matches at 7 bases. V lost 2 bases and J lost 4; bases outside the gene matches: 2. The CDR3 runs 14 residues. Germline V lookup: CDR1 SGHVS, CDR2 FQNEAQ.

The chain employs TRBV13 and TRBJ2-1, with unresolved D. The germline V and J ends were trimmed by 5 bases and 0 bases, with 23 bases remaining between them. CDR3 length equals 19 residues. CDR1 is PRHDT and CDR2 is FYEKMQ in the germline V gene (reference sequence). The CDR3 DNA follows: TGTGCCAGCAGCCCCTCCTGGATCGGGCCCAAAAGCTCCTACAATGAGCAGTTCTTC. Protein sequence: CASSPSWIGPKSSYNEQFF.

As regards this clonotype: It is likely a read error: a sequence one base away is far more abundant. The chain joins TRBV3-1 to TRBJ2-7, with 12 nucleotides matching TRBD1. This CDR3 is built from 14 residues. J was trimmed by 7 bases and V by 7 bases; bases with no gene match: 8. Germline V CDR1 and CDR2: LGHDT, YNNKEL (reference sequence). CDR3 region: CASTLGQGANEQYF. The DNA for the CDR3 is TGTGCCAGCACCCTGGGACAGGGGGCAAATGAGCAGTACTTC.

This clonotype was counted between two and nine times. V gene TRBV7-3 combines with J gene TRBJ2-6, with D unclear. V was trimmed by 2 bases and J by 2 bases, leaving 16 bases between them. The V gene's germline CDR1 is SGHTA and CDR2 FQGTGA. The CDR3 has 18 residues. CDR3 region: CASSLRGGVSAGANVLTF. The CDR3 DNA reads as TGTGCCAGCAGCTTACGAGGTGGGGTCTCTGCTGGGGCCAACGTCCTGACTTTC.

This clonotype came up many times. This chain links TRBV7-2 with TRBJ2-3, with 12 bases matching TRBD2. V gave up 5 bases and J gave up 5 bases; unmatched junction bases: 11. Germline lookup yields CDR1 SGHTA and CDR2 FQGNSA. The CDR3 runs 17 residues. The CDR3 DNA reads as TGTGCCAGCAGCCGGAGGGGGTCTAGCGGGAGGGGAGATACGCAGTATTTT. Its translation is CASSRRGSSGRGDTQYF.

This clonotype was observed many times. The CDR3 reads CASVEGNYGYTF. The CDR3 DNA follows: TGTGCCAGCGTGGAGGGTAACTATGGCTACACCTTC. The chain couples TRBV28 to TRBJ1-2; D uncertain. CDR3 length: 12 amino acids. The germline V gene encodes CDR1 MDHEN and CDR2 SYDVKM. The V end was cut by 8 bases, the J end by 1 base, with 8 bases between.

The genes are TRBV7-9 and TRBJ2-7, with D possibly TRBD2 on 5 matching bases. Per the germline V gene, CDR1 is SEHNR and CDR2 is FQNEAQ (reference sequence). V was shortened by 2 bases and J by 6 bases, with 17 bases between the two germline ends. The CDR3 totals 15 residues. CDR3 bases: TGTGCCAGCAGCTTACCAAGCGGTCCACCAGTCGAGCAGTACTTC. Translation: CASSLPSGPPVEQYF.

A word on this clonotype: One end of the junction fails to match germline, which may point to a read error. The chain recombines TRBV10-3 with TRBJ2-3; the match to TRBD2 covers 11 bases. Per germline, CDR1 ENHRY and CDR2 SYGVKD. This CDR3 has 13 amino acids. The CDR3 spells CTISASGRDTQYF. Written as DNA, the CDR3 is TGTACCATCTCGGCTAGCGGGAGGGATACGCAGTATTTT.

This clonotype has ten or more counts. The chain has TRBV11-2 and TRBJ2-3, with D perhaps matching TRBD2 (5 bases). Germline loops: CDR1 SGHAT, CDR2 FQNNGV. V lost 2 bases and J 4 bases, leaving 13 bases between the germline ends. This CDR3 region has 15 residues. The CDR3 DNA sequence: TGTGCCAGCAGCTTATCTACGACTACGGCAGATACGCAGTATTTT. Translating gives CASSLSTTTADTQYF.

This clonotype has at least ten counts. CDR3 sequence (DNA): TGTGCCAGCTATGACTATAGCAATCAGCCCCAGCATTTT. Amino acids: CASYDYSNQPQHF. The chain recombines TRBV6-1 with TRBJ1-5; D gene ambiguous. CDR3 size: 13 residues. Trimming stripped 8 bases from V and 0 bases from J, with 8 bases between. In germline, CDR1 is MNHNS, CDR2 SASEGT.

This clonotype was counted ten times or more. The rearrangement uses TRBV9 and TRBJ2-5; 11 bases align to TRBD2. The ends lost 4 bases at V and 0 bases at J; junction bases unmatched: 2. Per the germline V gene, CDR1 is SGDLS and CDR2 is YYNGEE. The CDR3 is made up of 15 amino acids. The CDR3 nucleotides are TGTGCCAGCAGCAAGACTAGCGGGAACCAAGAGACCCAGTACTTC. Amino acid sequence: CASSKTSGNQETQYF.

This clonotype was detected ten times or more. CDR3 sequence: CASSLWGSSYEQYF. Written as DNA, the CDR3 is TGTGCCAGCAGCTTATGGGGGAGCTCCTACGAGCAGTACTTC. This chain connects TRBV12-3 or TRBV12-4 to TRBJ2-7; either TRBD1 or TRBD2 may fit D (5 bases each). The CDR3 has 14 amino acids. The germline V and J ends were trimmed by 6 bases and 0 bases, with 12 bases remaining between them.

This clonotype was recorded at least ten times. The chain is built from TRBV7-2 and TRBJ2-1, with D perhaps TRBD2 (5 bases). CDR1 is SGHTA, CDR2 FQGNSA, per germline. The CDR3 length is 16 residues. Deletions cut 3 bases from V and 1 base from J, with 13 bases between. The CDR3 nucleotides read TGTGCCAGCAGCTTTGGGTCTAGCCGGTCCTACAATGAGCAGTTCTTC. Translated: CASSFGSSRSYNEQFF.

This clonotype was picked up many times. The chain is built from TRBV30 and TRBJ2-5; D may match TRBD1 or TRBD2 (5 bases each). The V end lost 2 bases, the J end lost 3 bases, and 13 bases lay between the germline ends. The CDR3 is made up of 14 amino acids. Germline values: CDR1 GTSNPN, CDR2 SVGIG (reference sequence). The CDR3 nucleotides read TGTGCCTGGAGTACCCGGGACCGAAAAGAGACCCAGTACTTC. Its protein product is CAWSTRDRKETQYF. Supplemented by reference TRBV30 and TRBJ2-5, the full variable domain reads SQTIHQWPATLVQPVGSPLSLECTVEGTSNPNLYWYRQAAGRGLQLLFYSVGIGQISSEVPQNLSASRPQDRQFILSSKKLLLSDSGFYLCAWSTRDRKETQYFGPGTRLLVL.

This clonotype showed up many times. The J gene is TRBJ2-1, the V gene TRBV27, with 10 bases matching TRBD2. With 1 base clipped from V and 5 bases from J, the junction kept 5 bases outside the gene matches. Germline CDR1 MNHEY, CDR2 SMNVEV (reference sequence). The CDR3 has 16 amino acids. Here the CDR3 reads CASSLYVAGGHNEQFF. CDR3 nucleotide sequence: TGTGCCAGCAGTTTATACGTAGCGGGAGGTCACAATGAGCAGTTCTTC.